Below, 9 T cell receptor beta chains from the same sample are listed, as sequenced in a study of identifying expanded T cells in peripheral blood. Sequencing used immunoSEQ multiplex PCR; TCRdb keeps in-frame clones, though not all of them. The repertoire holds tens of thousands of clones, with approximately 84% as singletons. Input material: blood. These receptors were collected from a person aged 18 to 69 in good health.

The genes are TRBV19 and TRBJ1-2; possibly TRBD1 for D (6 bases). The CDR3 sequence is 13 residues long. V dropped 6 bases and J dropped 4 bases, with 12 bases sitting between them. Germline V gene sequence: CDR1 LNHDA, CDR2 SQIVND (reference sequence). The chain's CDR3 is CASSLRDIYGYTF. The CDR3 bases are TGTGCCAGTAGCCTCAGGGACATCTATGGCTACACCTTC.

The V call is TRBV27, the J call TRBJ2-7; D unresolved. The CDR3 covers 14 residues. Germline CDR1 reads MNHEY; CDR2 reads SMNVEV (reference sequence). The germline V and J ends were trimmed by 11 bases and 3 bases, with 20 bases remaining between them. The CDR3 protein is CAVRTRSQIYEQYF. The CDR3 nucleotides are TGTGCCGTTAGAACCCGATCTCAGATCTACGAGCAGTACTTC.

The rearrangement uses TRBV7-9 and TRBJ2-7; 8 nucleotides match TRBD1. In germline, CDR1 is SEHNR, CDR2 FQNEAQ (reference sequence). Trimming removed 5 bases from V and 2 bases from J; junction bases left unmatched: 11. The CDR3 is made up of 16 amino acids. The CDR3 sequence is CASSPRLGQGPYEQYF. The CDR3, as DNA: TGTGCCAGCAGCCCCCGCCTCGGACAGGGACCCTACGAGCAGTACTTC.

The chain couples TRBV5-5 to TRBJ1-3; weak D call: TRBD1 (6 bases). CDR3 size: 16 residues. Deletions cut 4 bases from V and 0 bases from J, with 14 bases between. The germline V gene has CDR1 SGHKS and CDR2 YYEKEE (reference sequence). CDR3 DNA sequence: TGTGCCAGCAGCGAGGGGGGGCCAAACTCTGGAAACACCATATATTTT. This encodes CASSEGGPNSGNTIYF.

The V and J genes are TRBV5-4 and TRBJ2-7; D is unclear. The CDR3 runs 13 residues. The V gene's germline CDR1 is SGHNT and CDR2 YYREEE (reference sequence). Trimming stripped 4 bases from V and 2 bases from J, with 10 bases between. CDR3 sequence: CASSPGVPYEQYF. In DNA form, the CDR3 reads TGTGCCAGCAGCCCAGGTGTCCCCTACGAGCAGTACTTC.

The gene calls are TRBV6-1 and TRBJ1-5; no clear D. Trimming stripped 4 bases from V and 3 bases from J, with 13 bases between. This CDR3 has 15 amino acids. Germline V gene sequence: CDR1 MNHNS, CDR2 SASEGT. The CDR3 DNA follows: TGTGCCAGCAGTGCTGGCGGGCAGTACAATCAGCCCCAGCATTTT. This gives the protein CASSAGGQYNQPQHF.

V usage is TRBV2 and J usage is TRBJ1-6; no definite D call. The length of the CDR3 is 16 residues. Germline V gives CDR1 SNHLY, CDR2 FYNNEI. With 6 bases removed from V and 5 bases from J, the gap between germline ends came to 17 bases. CDR3 nucleotides: TGTGCCAGCAGCCGAGACCGAGCCAGTAATAATTCACCCCTCCACTTT. Protein product: CASSRDRASNNSPLHF.

The CDR3 bases are TGTGCCAGCAGAGCCTTAGGACTGTTTGGCGGGGAGCTGTTTTTT. Residues: CASRALGLFGGELFF. The chain couples TRBV11-2 to TRBJ2-2, with D tentatively TRBD2 (5 bases). This CDR3 has 15 residues. CDR1 is SGHAT and CDR2 is FQNNGV in the germline V gene. Between the trimmed V and J ends, which lost 6 bases and 7 bases, there was a span of 18 bases.

The table lists this clone with a few counts. The J gene is TRBJ1-5, the V gene TRBV4-1, with D hard to call. CDR1 and CDR2 (germline): MGHRA, YSYEKL. V was shortened by 2 bases and J by 3 bases, with 8 bases between the two germline ends. CDR3 size: 14 residues. Written as DNA, the CDR3 is TGCGCCAGCAGCCAACCAGATCACAATCAGCCCCAGCATTTT. Translating gives CASSQPDHNQPQHF.